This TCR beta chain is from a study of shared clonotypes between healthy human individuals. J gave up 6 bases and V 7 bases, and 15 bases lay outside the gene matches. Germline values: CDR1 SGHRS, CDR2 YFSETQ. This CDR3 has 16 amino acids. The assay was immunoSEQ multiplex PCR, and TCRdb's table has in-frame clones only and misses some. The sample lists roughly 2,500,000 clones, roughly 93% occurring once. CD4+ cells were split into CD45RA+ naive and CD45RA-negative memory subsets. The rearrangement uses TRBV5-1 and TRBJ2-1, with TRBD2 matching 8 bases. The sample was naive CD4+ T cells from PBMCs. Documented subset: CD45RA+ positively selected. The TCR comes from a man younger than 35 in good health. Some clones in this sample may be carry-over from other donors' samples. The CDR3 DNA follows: TGCGCCAGCTTGGGCTCGACTAGCGCACACTTCAATGAGCAGTTCTTC. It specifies CASLGSTSAHFNEQFF.